These 32 T cell receptor beta chains were all obtained from the same sample, sequenced in a study of blood T cell repertoires in COVID-19. Some clones are missing from TCRdb's copy, which holds only in-frame ones; the method was immunoSEQ multiplex PCR. The sample records under 200,000 clones, 85% to 90% being singletons. The specimen was peripheral blood. The receptors here all came from a man aged 45-65 years with active or convalescent COVID-19.

The chain employs TRBV6-5 and TRBJ2-5; TRBD2 agrees at 9 bases. J gave up 5 bases and V 5 bases, and 9 bases lay outside the gene matches. The CDR3 loop spans 15 amino acids. Germline V gene sequence: CDR1 MNHEY, CDR2 SVGAGI. The CDR3 nucleotides read TGTGCCAGCAGTCCATCAATAGCGGGAGTCGAGACCCAGTACTTC. It codes for CASSPSIAGVETQYF.

The J gene is TRBJ2-2, the V gene TRBV11-1; no clear D. Germline V gene sequence: CDR1 SGHAT, CDR2 FQDESV (reference sequence). The germline V and J ends were trimmed by 4 bases and 4 bases, with 10 bases remaining between them. This CDR3 spans 14 amino acids. CDR3 coding DNA: TGTGCCAGCAGCTCGACACGGTTCACCGGGGAGCTGTTTTTT. It translates to CASSSTRFTGELFF.

This rearrangement joins TRBV4-2 to TRBJ2-2; 7 bases align to TRBD2. The J segment lost 6 bases and the V segment lost 1 base, leaving 8 bases of the junction unmatched. CDR1 and CDR2 from the germline V gene are LGHNA and YNFKEQ. This CDR3 is 16 amino acids long. In nucleotides, the CDR3 is TGTGCCAGCAGCCAAGCAGGACTAGGGTTCCCCGGGGAGCTGTTTTTT. Amino acids: CASSQAGLGFPGELFF.

V gene TRBV5-1 combines with J gene TRBJ2-5; 11 positions agree with TRBD1. Germline trimming cut 4 bases from V and 5 bases from J; bases unmatched to any gene: 7. Germline-derived CDR1 and CDR2 are SGHRS and YFSETQ. The CDR3 runs to 15 residues. The CDR3 DNA follows: TGCGCCAGCAGCCCCAGGACAGGGGGCTTTGAGACCCAGTACTTC. This encodes CASSPRTGGFETQYF.

The count of this clone is one. This rearrangement joins TRBV28 to TRBJ1-3; TRBD1 matches 7 bases. CDR3 length: 14 residues. Germline loops: CDR1 MDHEN, CDR2 SYDVKM. The V segment lost 6 bases and the J segment 5 bases; nucleotides outside the gene matches: 7. The chain's CDR3 is CASSQGGARNTIYF. In DNA, the CDR3 is TGTGCCAGCAGCCAGGGGGGTGCGCGAAACACCATATATTTT.

The gene calls are TRBV5-1 and TRBJ1-1; TRBD1 matches at 7 bases. Germline CDR1 is SGHRS and CDR2 is YFSETQ. The CDR3 extends over 14 amino acids. V lost 4 bases, J lost 4 bases, and 7 bases stayed unmatched. CDR3 sequence (DNA): TGCGCCAGCAGCCATGGGACAGCGAGCACTGAAGCTTTCTTT. Its protein is CASSHGTASTEAFF.

This rearrangement joins TRBV24-1 to TRBJ2-1; the match to TRBD2 covers 8 bases. V gave up 4 bases and J gave up 4 bases; unmatched junction bases: 8. CDR1 is KGHDR, CDR2 SFDVKD, per germline. CDR3 length: 16 residues. DNA of the CDR3: TGTGCCACCAGTGACATTAGCGGGGAGCTATACAATGAGCAGTTCTTC. This translates into CATSDISGELYNEQFF.

This rearrangement joins TRBV30 to TRBJ2-3, with 10 positions matching TRBD2. The trim removed 4 bases at V and 0 bases at J, leaving 4 bases unmatched. CDR1 GTSNPN and CDR2 SVGIG come from the germline V gene (reference sequence). The CDR3 spans 15 residues. The CDR3 spells CAWNRLAGSTDTQYF. The DNA for the CDR3 is TGTGCCTGGAATAGACTAGCGGGTAGCACAGATACGCAGTATTTT.

The chain carries TRBV24-1 and TRBJ2-4, with D possibly TRBD2 on 6 matching bases. The germline V gene encodes CDR1 KGHDR and CDR2 SFDVKD. There are 14 residues in the CDR3. V lost 4 bases and J 9 bases, leaving 15 bases between the germline ends. The CDR3 is CATSDSGTGAIQYF. The CDR3 bases are TGTGCCACCAGTGACTCCGGGACTGGGGCCATTCAGTACTTC.

The chain has TRBV7-2 and TRBJ1-4, with D tentatively TRBD1 (6 bases). CDR3 size: 15 residues. Trimming stripped 5 bases from V and 2 bases from J, with 12 bases between. Germline values: CDR1 SGHTA, CDR2 FQGNSA. CDR3 region: CASSPQGVTNEKLFF. DNA for the CDR3: TGTGCCAGCAGCCCACAGGGTGTTACTAATGAAAAACTGTTTTTT.

V usage is TRBV10-1 and J usage is TRBJ1-3; no definite D call. CDR3 size: 13 residues. CDR1 is WNHNN, CDR2 SYGVQD, per germline (reference sequence). V gave up 1 base and J gave up 8 bases, with 9 bases separating them. CDR3 region: CASSEFVGDTIYF. Here the CDR3 DNA reads TGCGCCAGCAGTGAGTTTGTCGGGGACACCATATATTTT.

J is TRBJ1-6 and V is TRBV21-1; the listed D gene, TRBD1, was not tested against the DNA. TRBV21-1 is marked as a pseudogene. The CDR3 spans 17 residues. The DNA for the CDR3 is TGTGCCAGCAGCACTCACAGGGTAAACGTTTGGAATTCACCCCTCCACTTT. This encodes CASSTHRVNVWNSPLHF.

This clone was seen once. The chain recombines TRBV27 with TRBJ2-3; possible D gene TRBD1, 6 bases. The CDR3 is 15 amino acids. Trimming removed 5 bases at V and 2 bases at J, with 14 bases between. Germline values: CDR1 MNHEY, CDR2 SMNVEV (reference sequence). CDR3 region: CASSRTAFTTDTQYF. CDR3 in DNA: TGTGCCAGCAGTCGGACAGCCTTTACCACAGATACGCAGTATTTT.

The chain carries TRBV7-3 and TRBJ2-1; 7 positions agree with TRBD2. The V segment lost 5 bases and the J segment 2 bases; nucleotides outside the gene matches: 6. Germline CDR1 reads SGHTA; CDR2 reads FQGTGA. The length of the CDR3 is 15 residues. CDR3 protein: CASSPPGLPYNEQFF. CDR3 coding DNA: TGTGCCAGCAGCCCCCCGGGACTACCCTACAATGAGCAGTTCTTC.

V usage is TRBV4-1 and J usage is TRBJ2-1; no firm D call. Trimming took off 0 bases at V and 2 bases at J, with 8 bases between the two ends. From germline, CDR1 is MGHRA and CDR2 YSYEKL. The CDR3 is made up of 15 amino acids. CDR3 sequence (DNA): TGCGCCAGCAGCCAAGAGCCGGTGGCCTACAATGAGCAGTTCTTC. It yields the protein CASSQEPVAYNEQFF.

In this sample, this clone turned up once. This chain joins TRBV5-5 and TRBJ2-5; TRBD2 might be the D (5 bases). This CDR3 region has 16 residues. V lost 0 bases, J lost 2 bases, and 14 bases lay in between. Germline assignment: CDR1 SGHKS and CDR2 YYEKEE (reference sequence). CDR3 sequence: CASSLGPGGRQETQYF. DNA for the CDR3: TGTGCCAGCAGCTTGGGTCCAGGCGGGCGACAAGAGACCCAGTACTTC.

The rearrangement uses TRBV3-1 (or the pseudogene TRBV3-2) and TRBJ2-7; D uncertain. The CDR3 is made up of 12 amino acids. The V end was cut by 1 base, the J end by 4 bases, with 5 bases between. Per germline, CDR1 LGHDT and CDR2 YNNKEL (reference sequence). CDR3 bases: TGTGCCAGCAGCCAAGTCGAGTACGAGCAGTACTTC. Protein product: CASSQVEYEQYF.

This clone was picked up a small number of times. The chain uses TRBV30 and TRBJ1-3; D remains unclear. Germline lookup yields CDR1 GTSNPN and CDR2 SVGIG (reference sequence). The length of the CDR3 is 13 residues. The germline V and J ends were trimmed by 2 bases and 5 bases, with 10 bases remaining between them. CDR3 sequence: CAWSPLARNTIYF. In nucleotides, the CDR3 is TGTGCCTGGAGTCCCCTAGCTAGAAACACCATATATTTT.

The chain has TRBV12-3 or TRBV12-4 and TRBJ2-1; TRBD2 might be the D (5 bases). The CDR3 extends over 13 amino acids. V lost 2 bases and J lost 9, with 11 bases in between. The CDR3 loop is CASSLMRVSEQFF. For the CDR3, the DNA is TGTGCCAGCAGTTTAATGCGGGTTAGTGAGCAGTTCTTC.

This chain joins TRBV6-5 and TRBJ1-5; D uncertain. Trimming stripped 6 bases from V and 0 bases from J, with 9 bases between. The CDR3 covers 14 residues. CDR1 and CDR2 (germline): MNHEY, SVGAGI. The CDR3, as DNA: TGTGCCAGCAGAAAACTCGATAGCAATCAGCCCCAGCATTTT. Protein: CASRKLDSNQPQHF.

The V gene is TRBV5-1, the J gene TRBJ2-3, with 7 bases identical to TRBD2. Germline CDR1 is SGHRS and CDR2 is YFSETQ. V was pared by 4 bases and J by 5 bases, with 7 bases of the junction left unmatched. The CDR3 contains 14 residues. The CDR3 sequence is CASSPNPGGDTQYF. Here the CDR3 DNA reads TGCGCCAGCAGCCCTAACCCGGGAGGAGATACGCAGTATTTT.

This chain joins TRBV4-3 and TRBJ2-1; 12 bases map to TRBD2. This CDR3 is built from 17 residues. The J segment lost 8 bases and the V segment lost 4 bases, leaving 12 bases of the junction unmatched. Per the germline V gene, CDR1 is LGHNA and CDR2 is YSLEER. The CDR3 DNA sequence: TGCGCCAGCAGCCCCTCCGCTAGCGGGGGGGCCTGGGATGAGCAGTTCTTC. Protein: CASSPSASGGAWDEQFF.

The CDR3 region is CASSSTGANYEQYF. The CDR3, as DNA: TGTGCCAGTAGTTCGACAGGGGCCAACTACGAGCAGTACTTC. The chain uses TRBV19 and TRBJ2-7, with 8 bases fitting TRBD1. V shed 5 bases and J 3 bases; nucleotides not matched to a gene: 6. Germline V gene lookup returns CDR1 LNHDA and CDR2 SQIVND (reference sequence). The CDR3 runs 14 residues.

The J gene is TRBJ2-1, the V gene TRBV24-1, with 10 positions matching TRBD2. Trimming cost V 7 bases and J 3 bases; bases outside gene matches: 5. Germline assignment: CDR1 KGHDR and CDR2 SFDVKD. The CDR3 has 15 amino acids. The CDR3 is CATSPGLANYNEQFF. DNA for the CDR3: TGTGCCACCAGCCCGGGACTAGCGAACTACAATGAGCAGTTCTTC.

This chain uses TRBV18 with TRBJ1-5; 7 bases are a match to TRBD1. The J segment lost 3 bases and the V segment lost 5 bases, leaving 4 bases of the junction unmatched. This CDR3 has 14 amino acids. Germline V CDR1 and CDR2: KGHSH, LQKENI. The CDR3 loop is CASSYGQANQPQHF. CDR3 bases: TGTGCCAGCTCATACGGACAGGCCAATCAGCCCCAGCATTTT.

This chain connects TRBV5-1 to TRBJ2-2, with D perhaps matching TRBD2 (6 bases). Germline V gives CDR1 SGHRS, CDR2 YFSETQ. Trimming removed 1 base from V and 4 bases from J, with 11 bases in between. This CDR3 has 15 residues. This CDR3 reads CASSLKGGPTGELFF. The CDR3, as DNA: TGCGCCAGCAGCTTGAAGGGAGGCCCCACCGGGGAGCTGTTTTTT.

The gene calls are TRBV5-1 and TRBJ2-3; a weak D match, TRBD2 (6 bases). CDR3 length: 13 residues. Deletions cut 7 bases from V and 1 base from J, with 10 bases between. Per the germline V gene, CDR1 is SGHRS and CDR2 is YFSETQ. The CDR3 nucleotides read TGCGCCAGCGCAACGGGGGGCACAGATACGCAGTATTTT. It encodes CASATGGTDTQYF. Full variable domain (outside the CDR3, taken from reference TRBV5-1 and TRBJ2-3): KAGVTQTPRYLIKTRGQQVTLSCSPISGHRSVSWYQQTPGQGLQFLFEYFSETQRNKGNFPGRFSGRQFSNSRSEMNVSTLELGDSALYLCASATGGTDTQYFGPGTRLTVL.

The rearrangement uses TRBV7-2 and TRBJ2-1; no reliable D call. Germline V lookup: CDR1 SGHTA, CDR2 FQGNSA. The CDR3 extends over 17 amino acids. Trimming cost V 5 bases and J 1 base, with 18 bases left between them. The CDR3 region has the DNA TGTGCCAGCAGCCCGAGAGGCTTCCAAACGTCCTACAATGAGCAGTTCTTC. Translating gives CASSPRGFQTSYNEQFF.

The J gene is TRBJ2-2, the V gene TRBV2, with 9 bases matching TRBD1. Trimming removed 4 bases from V and 6 bases from J; junction bases left unmatched: 3. CDR3 size: 14 residues. The germline V gene has CDR1 SNHLY and CDR2 FYNNEI. The CDR3 sequence: CASSADRGSGELFF. The CDR3 bases are TGTGCCAGCAGTGCAGACAGGGGGTCCGGGGAGCTGTTTTTT.

The V and J genes are TRBV18 and TRBJ2-1; 7 nucleotides align to TRBD1. V lost 6 bases and J lost 9; bases outside the gene matches: 8. The CDR3 consists of 13 residues. CDR1 is KGHSH, CDR2 LQKENI, per germline. The chain's CDR3 is CASSATGAAEQFF. CDR3 nucleotide sequence: TGTGCCAGCTCGGCTACAGGGGCGGCTGAGCAGTTCTTC.

The chain couples TRBV6-4 to TRBJ1-6, with 8 bases aligning to TRBD1. Germline trimming cut 5 bases from V and 7 bases from J; bases unmatched to any gene: 7. This CDR3 is 15 amino acids long. Germline V gene sequence: CDR1 MRHNA, CDR2 SNTAGT. The CDR3 nucleotides read TGTGCCAGCAGTAGCTGGACAGGGCCGAATTCACCCCTCCACTTT. This gives the protein CASSSWTGPNSPLHF.

The chain employs TRBV10-3 and TRBJ2-7; 10 nucleotides align to TRBD1. The CDR3 extends over 16 amino acids. The junction had 7 bases not matched to a gene; V was cut back by 0 bases and J by 5 bases. The germline gives CDR1 ENHRY, CDR2 SYGVKD. CDR3 nucleotide sequence: TGTGCCATCAGTGAGTCGCTGACAGGGGGCCCGAACGAGCAGTACTTC. This sequence encodes CAISESLTGGPNEQYF.